This entry lists 6 T cell receptor beta chains sequenced from one sample in a study of CD8+ T cells in alopecia areata. Extraction of RNA preceded its reverse transcription into cDNA, which served as the sequencing template. Assay: immunoSEQ multiplex PCR; the TCRdb copy retains only in-frame clones and omits some. The sample lists a few hundred thousand clones; about 61% were seen once. Sequencing used CD8+ T cells sorted from blood. These receptor sequences come from a human donor in good health.

The chain links TRBV20-1 to TRBJ2-5; D is unresolved. The CDR3 has 10 amino acids. Trimming cost V 7 bases and J 5 bases, with 8 bases left between them. Germline CDR1 reads DFQATT; CDR2 reads SNEGSKA (reference sequence). The CDR3 loop is CSGGPETQYF. The CDR3 bases are TGCAGTGGTGGCCCGGAGACCCAGTACTTC.

This clone has only a few counts. The rearrangement links TRBV7-6 to TRBJ2-3; a possible D gene is TRBD2 (6 bases). V lost 1 base and J lost 1, with 9 bases in between. The CDR3 contains 15 residues. The germline gives CDR1 SGHVS, CDR2 FNYEAQ. The CDR3 region is CASSLGGGGTDTQYF. The DNA for the CDR3 is TGTGCCAGCAGCTTAGGGGGCGGGGGCACAGATACGCAGTATTTT.

This clone has more than one count but fewer than ten. The chain employs TRBV7-6 and TRBJ2-3, with 7 nucleotides matching TRBD2. The CDR3 covers 13 residues. Trimming removed 3 bases from V and 6 bases from J; junction bases left unmatched: 3. Germline V gives CDR1 SGHVS, CDR2 FNYEAQ. Written as DNA, the CDR3 is TGTGCCAGCAGCTTCGGGGAGGGGGATACGCAGTATTTT. This codes for CASSFGEGDTQYF.

A few counts support this clone. The chain has TRBV7-2 and TRBJ2-3; D is perhaps TRBD2 (6 bases). Germline lookup yields CDR1 SGHTA and CDR2 FQGNSA. This CDR3 has 16 amino acids. Trimming removed 6 bases at V and 0 bases at J, with 16 bases between. CDR3: CASSSRRAGSTDTQYF. The CDR3 nucleotides are TGTGCCAGCAGTTCCCGGAGGGCGGGGAGCACAGATACGCAGTATTTT.

The J gene is TRBJ1-2, the V gene TRBV7-2, with D possibly TRBD1 on 5 matching bases. CDR1 and CDR2 (germline): SGHTA, FQGNSA. The CDR3 loop spans 14 amino acids. Trimming left V 1 base short and J 4 bases short, with 10 bases between. CDR3 protein: CASSLVGAVYGYTF. DNA of the CDR3: TGTGCCAGCAGCTTAGTCGGGGCCGTCTATGGCTACACCTTC. The variable domain in full, with the rest retrieved from reference TRBV7-2 and TRBJ1-2, is GAGVSQSPSNKVTEKGKDVELRCDPISGHTALYWYRQSLGQGLEFLIYFQGNSAPDKSGLPSDRFSAERTGGSVSTLTIQRTQQEDSAVYLCASSLVGAVYGYTFGSGTRLTVV.

V and J are TRBV4-1 and TRBJ2-3; 8 bases align to TRBD2. Germline values: CDR1 MGHRA, CDR2 YSYEKL. The CDR3 is made up of 14 amino acids. J lost 6 bases, V lost 1 base, and 3 bases had no gene match. CDR3 region: CASSQGSGDDTQYF. The CDR3 coding sequence is TGCGCCAGCAGCCAAGGTAGCGGGGACGATACGCAGTATTTT.